This T cell receptor beta chain originates from a study of blood T cell repertoires in COVID-19. Study information: Both acute and convalescent COVID-19 samples were obtained from the United States, Italy and Spain.

CDR1 is SNHLY, CDR2 FYNNEI, per germline. The CDR3 is made up of 15 amino acids. V gave up 4 bases and J gave up 4 bases, with 16 bases separating them. Produced via immunoSEQ multiplex PCR; TCRdb's table is partial and in-frame only. The sample contains roughly 250,000 clones, 70% to 90% of which appear only once. The TCR sequence derives from a young woman who had recovered from COVID-19. This chain links TRBV2 with TRBJ1-2; D gene ambiguous. The sample comprised PBMCs or T cells enriched from blood (not recorded which). The CDR3 loop reads CASSVMSGSGYGYTF. The DNA for the CDR3 is TGTGCCAGCAGTGTGATGTCGGGGAGCGGCTATGGCTACACCTTC.